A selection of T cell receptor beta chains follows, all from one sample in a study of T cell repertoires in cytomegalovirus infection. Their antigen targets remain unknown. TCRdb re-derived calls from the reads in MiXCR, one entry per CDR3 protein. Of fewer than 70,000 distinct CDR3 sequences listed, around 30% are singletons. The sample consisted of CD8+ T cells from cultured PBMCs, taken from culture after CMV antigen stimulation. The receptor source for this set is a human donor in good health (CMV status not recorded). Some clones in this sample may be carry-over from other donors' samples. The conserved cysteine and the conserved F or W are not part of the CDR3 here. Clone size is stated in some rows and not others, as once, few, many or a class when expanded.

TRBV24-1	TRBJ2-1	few	ATSDDGTYDEQF
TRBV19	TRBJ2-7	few	ASSTLPGSSYEQY
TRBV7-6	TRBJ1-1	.	ASSLDPESNTEAF
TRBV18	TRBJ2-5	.	ASSRARSQETQY
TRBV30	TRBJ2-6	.	AWSTPEGAANVLT
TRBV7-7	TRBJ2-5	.	ASSECIPRGDQETQY
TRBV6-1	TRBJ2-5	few	ASTKTGTSGETQY
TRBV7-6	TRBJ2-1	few	ASSLASGLYNEQF
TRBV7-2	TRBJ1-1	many	ASSLTGGGDTEAF
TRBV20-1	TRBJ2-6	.	SARDTRHSGANVLT
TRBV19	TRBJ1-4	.	ASRHTSGREKLF
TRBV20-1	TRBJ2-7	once	SARGSSYEQY
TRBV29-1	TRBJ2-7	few	SVDSGSGRFSYEQY
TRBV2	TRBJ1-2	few	ASSGGRGNNYGYT
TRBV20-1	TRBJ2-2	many	SARHGGAPGELF
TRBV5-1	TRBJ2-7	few	ASSLRSGTGGRFEQY
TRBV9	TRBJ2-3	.	ASSVGGGTSLTDTQY
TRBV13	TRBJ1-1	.	ASSLTRGYTEAF
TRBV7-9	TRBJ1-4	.	ASSSTGGDEKLF
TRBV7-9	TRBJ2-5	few	ASSSPERGGPEETQY
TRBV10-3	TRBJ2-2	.	AIKDGTGELF
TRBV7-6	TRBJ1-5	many	ASSSGKGAGNQPQH
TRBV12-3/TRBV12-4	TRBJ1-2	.	ASRAWGYGYT
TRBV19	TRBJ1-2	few	ASSINTGADGYT
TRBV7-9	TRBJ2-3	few	ASSLGQGTDTQY
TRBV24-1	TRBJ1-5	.	ATSEGQGNQPQH
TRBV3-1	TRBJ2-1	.	ASSQEEGFAYNEQF
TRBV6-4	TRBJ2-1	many	ASSGDGEGYNEQF
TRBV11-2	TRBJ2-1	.	ASSLVGEGEQF
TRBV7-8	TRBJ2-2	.	ASSHQGFGTGELF
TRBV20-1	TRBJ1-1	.	SARAFGSPDTEAF
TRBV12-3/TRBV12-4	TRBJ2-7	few	ASSSSRAYEQY
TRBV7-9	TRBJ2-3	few	ASSNPRQGLTDTQY
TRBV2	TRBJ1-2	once	ASRARDLNT
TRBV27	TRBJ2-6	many	ASSLLRTSGRPGANVLT
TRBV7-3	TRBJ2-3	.	ASSPRVAGGLDTQY